This TCR beta chain derives from a study of T-cell reconstitution after alpha-beta-depleted transplantation in children. General study findings and limits: The main origin of T-cell counts and diversity one year after transplant was newly produced T cells. By about two months after transplant, alpha-beta T cells reportedly arose from several hundred graft clones that had expanded. Elevated TCRbeta diversity at day 60 was traced, in some patients, to surviving recipient T cells and thymic progenitors.

Library preparation (for TCRbeta) was performed with unique molecular identifiers. TCRdb reanalysed the PCR reads using MiXCR and keeps one entry per CDR3 protein. This table holds around 960,000 distinct CDR3 sequences, roughly 29% found once. The germline V gene encodes CDR1 MDHEN and CDR2 SYDVKM. The CDR3 covers 13 residues. V was shortened by 4 bases and J by 9 bases, with 12 bases between the two germline ends. The sample holds a few counts of this clonotype. Its antigen is as yet unknown. This receptor was taken from a boy in the first two years of life who had a stem cell transplant for SCID, so the T cells may come from the graft donor. V is TRBV28 and J is TRBJ2-2; possible D gene TRBD2, 6 bases. The sequencing used PBMCs, mostly from graft donor cells, collected 360 days after TCRalphabeta/CD19-depleted stem cell transplant. Written as DNA, the CDR3 is TGTGCCAGCAGTTACCGACTAGGGTGGGAGCTGTTTTTT. Translated: CASSYRLGWELFF. Looking up the rest from reference TRBV28 and TRBJ2-2 gives the full variable domain: DVKVTQSSRYLVKRTGEKVFLECVQDMDHENMFWYRQDPGLGLRLIYFSYDVKMKEKGDIPEGYSVSREKKERFSLILESASTNQTSMYLCASSYRLGWELFFGEGSRLTVL.